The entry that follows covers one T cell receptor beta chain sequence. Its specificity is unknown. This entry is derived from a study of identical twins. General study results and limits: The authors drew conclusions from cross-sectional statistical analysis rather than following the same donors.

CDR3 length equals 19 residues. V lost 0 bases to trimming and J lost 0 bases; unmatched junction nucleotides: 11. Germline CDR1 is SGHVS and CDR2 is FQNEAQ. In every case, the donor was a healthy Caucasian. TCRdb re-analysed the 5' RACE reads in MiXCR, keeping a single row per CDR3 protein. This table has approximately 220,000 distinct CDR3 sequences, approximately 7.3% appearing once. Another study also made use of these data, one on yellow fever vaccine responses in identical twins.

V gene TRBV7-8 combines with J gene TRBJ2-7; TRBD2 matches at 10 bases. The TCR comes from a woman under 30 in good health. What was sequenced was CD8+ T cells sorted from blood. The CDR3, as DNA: TGTGCCAGCAGCTTAGCGCGGGCTAGCGGGAGTAAGGACTCCTACGAGCAGTACTTC. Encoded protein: CASSLARASGSKDSYEQYF.